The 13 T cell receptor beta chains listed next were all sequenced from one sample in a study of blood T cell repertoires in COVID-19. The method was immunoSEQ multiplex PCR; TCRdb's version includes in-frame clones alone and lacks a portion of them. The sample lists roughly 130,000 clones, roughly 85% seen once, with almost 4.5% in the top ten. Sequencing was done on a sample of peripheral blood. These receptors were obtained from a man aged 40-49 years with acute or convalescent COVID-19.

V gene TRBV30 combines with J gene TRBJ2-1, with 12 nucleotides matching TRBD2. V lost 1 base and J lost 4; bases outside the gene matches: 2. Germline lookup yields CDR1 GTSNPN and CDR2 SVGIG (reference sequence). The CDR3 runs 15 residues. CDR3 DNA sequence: TGTGCCTGGAGTGGGACTAGCGGGGTTTACAATGAGCAGTTCTTC. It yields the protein CAWSGTSGVYNEQFF. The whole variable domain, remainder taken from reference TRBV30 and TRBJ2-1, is SQTIHQWPATLVQPVGSPLSLECTVEGTSNPNLYWYRQAAGRGLQLLFYSVGIGQISSEVPQNLSASRPQDRQFILSSKKLLLSDSGFYLCAWSGTSGVYNEQFFGPGTRLTVL.

In DNA form, the CDR3 reads TGCGCCAGCACACCGGGACTAGCAAACTCCTACAATGAGCAGTTCTTC. Amino acid sequence: CASTPGLANSYNEQFF. This sequence joins TRBV4-1 and TRBJ2-1; 9 nucleotides line up with TRBD2. The CDR3 spans 16 residues. V lost 7 bases to trimming and J lost 0 bases; unmatched junction nucleotides: 7. Germline assignment: CDR1 MGHRA and CDR2 YSYEKL.

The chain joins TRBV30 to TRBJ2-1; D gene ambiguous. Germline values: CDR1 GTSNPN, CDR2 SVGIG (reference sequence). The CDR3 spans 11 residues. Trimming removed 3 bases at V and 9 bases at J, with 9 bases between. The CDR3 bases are TGTGCCTGGAGCCCCCGTCTTGAGCAGTTCTTC. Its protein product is CAWSPRLEQFF.

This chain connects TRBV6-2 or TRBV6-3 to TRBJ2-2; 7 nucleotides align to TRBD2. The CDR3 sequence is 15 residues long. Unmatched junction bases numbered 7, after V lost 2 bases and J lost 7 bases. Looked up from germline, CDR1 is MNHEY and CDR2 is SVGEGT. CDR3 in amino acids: CASSYEGWEGGELFF. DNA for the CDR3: TGTGCCAGCAGTTACGAAGGATGGGAGGGCGGGGAGCTGTTTTTT.

The DNA of the CDR3 is TGTGCCAGCAGCCGGGACAGGAGCTCCTACGAGCAGTACTTC. This gives the protein CASSRDRSSYEQYF. The chain employs TRBV6-5 and TRBJ2-7, with TRBD1 identical over 8 bases. The V and J ends lost 6 bases and 0 bases, in that order; junction bases with no gene match: 4. Germline V gives CDR1 MNHEY, CDR2 SVGAGI. The CDR3 is 14 residues long.

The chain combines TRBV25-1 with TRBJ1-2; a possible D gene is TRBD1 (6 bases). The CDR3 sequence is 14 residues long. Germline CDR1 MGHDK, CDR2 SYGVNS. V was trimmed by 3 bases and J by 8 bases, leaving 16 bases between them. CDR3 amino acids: CASSEFRDTGGYTF. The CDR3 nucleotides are TGTGCCAGCAGTGAGTTCCGGGACACAGGAGGCTACACCTTC.

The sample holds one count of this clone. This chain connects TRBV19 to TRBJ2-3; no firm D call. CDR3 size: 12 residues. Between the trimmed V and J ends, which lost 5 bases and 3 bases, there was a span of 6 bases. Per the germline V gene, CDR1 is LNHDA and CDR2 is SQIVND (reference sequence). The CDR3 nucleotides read TGTGCCAGTAGTCAATTTACAGATACGCAGTATTTT. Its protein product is CASSQFTDTQYF. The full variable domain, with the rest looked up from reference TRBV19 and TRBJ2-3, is DGGITQSPKYLFRKEGQNVTLSCEQNLNHDAMYWYRQDPGQGLRLIYYSQIVNDFQKGDIAEGYSVSREKKESFPLTVTSAQKNPTAFYLCASSQFTDTQYFGPGTRLTVL.

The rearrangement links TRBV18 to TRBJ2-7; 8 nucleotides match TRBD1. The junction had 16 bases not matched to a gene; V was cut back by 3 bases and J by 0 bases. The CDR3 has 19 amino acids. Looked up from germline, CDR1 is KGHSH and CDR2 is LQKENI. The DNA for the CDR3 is TGTGCCAGCTCACCCTTACCTCCCTCCAGGGGGCAGGGCTCCTACGAGCAGTACTTC. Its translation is CASSPLPPSRGQGSYEQYF.

The CDR3 DNA reads TGTGCCAGCAGCCACGGGGTGGGGGAGACCCAGTACTTC. Protein sequence: CASSHGVGETQYF. The rearrangement joins TRBV6-5 to TRBJ2-5; TRBD2 might be the D (5 bases). V was trimmed by 6 bases and J by 5 bases, leaving 13 bases between them. This CDR3 region has 13 residues. In germline, CDR1 is MNHEY, CDR2 SVGAGI.

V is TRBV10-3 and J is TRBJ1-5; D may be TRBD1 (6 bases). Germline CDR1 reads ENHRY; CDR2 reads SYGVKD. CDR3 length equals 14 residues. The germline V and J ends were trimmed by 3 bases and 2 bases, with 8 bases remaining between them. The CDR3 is CAISDRQGNQPQHF. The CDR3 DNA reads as TGTGCCATCAGTGACAGACAGGGCAATCAGCCCCAGCATTTT.

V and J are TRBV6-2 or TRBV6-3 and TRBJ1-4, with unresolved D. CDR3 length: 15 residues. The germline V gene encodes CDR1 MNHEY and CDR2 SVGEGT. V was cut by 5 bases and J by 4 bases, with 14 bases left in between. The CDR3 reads CASSTRTGFNEKLFF. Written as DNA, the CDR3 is TGTGCCAGCAGTACGAGGACGGGGTTTAATGAAAAACTGTTTTTT.

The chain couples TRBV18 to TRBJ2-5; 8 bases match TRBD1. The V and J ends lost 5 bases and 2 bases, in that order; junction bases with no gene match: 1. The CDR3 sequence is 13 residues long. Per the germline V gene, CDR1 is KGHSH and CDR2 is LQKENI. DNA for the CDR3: TGTGCCAGCTCAGGGACAGGACAAGAGACCCAGTACTTC. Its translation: CASSGTGQETQYF.

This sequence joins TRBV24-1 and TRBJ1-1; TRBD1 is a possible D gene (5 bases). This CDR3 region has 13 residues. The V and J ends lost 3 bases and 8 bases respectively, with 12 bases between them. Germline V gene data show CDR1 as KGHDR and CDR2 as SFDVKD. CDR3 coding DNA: TGTGCCACCAGTGATGGGACTGGAGTAGAAGCTTTCTTT. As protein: CATSDGTGVEAFF.